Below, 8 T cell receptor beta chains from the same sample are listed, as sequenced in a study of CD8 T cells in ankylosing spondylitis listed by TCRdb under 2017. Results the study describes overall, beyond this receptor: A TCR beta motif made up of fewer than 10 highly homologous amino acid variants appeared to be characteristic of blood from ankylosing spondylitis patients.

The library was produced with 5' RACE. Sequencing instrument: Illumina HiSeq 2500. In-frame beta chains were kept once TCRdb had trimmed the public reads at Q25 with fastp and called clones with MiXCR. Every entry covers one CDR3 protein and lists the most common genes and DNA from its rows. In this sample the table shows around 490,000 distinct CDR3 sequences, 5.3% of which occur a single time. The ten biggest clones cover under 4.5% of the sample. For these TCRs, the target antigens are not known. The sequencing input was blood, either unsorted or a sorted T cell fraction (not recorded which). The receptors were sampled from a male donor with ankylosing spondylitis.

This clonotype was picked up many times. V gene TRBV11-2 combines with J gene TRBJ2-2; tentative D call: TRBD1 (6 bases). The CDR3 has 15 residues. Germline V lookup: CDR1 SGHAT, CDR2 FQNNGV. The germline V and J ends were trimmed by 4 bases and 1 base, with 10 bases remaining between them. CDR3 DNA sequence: TGTGCCAGCAGCTCGATACAGGGGAACACCGGGGAGCTGTTTTTT. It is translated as CASSSIQGNTGELFF.

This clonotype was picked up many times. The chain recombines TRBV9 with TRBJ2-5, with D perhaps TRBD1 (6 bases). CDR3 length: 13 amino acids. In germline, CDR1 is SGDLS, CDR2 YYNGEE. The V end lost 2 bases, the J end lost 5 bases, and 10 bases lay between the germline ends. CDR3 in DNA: TGTGCCAGCAGCGTTACAGGGTGGGAGACCCAGTACTTC. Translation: CASSVTGWETQYF.

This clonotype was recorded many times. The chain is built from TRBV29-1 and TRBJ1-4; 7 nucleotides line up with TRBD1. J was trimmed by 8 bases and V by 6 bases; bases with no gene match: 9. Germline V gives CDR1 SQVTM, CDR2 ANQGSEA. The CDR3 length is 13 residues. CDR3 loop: CSVETGDREKLFF. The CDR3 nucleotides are TGCAGCGTGGAAACAGGGGATCGGGAAAAACTGTTTTTT.

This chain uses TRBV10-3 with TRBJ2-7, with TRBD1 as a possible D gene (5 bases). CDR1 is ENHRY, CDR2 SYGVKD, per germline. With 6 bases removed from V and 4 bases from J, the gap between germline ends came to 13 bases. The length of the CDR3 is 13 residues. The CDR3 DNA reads TGTGCCATCAGCCCTCTAGGGGATTACGAGCAGTACTTC. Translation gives CAISPLGDYEQYF.

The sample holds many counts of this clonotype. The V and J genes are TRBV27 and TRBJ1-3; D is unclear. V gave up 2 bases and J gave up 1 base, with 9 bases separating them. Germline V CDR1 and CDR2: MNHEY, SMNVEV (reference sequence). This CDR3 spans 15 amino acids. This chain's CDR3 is CASSLRLGSGNTIYF. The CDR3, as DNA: TGTGCCAGCAGTTTAAGATTGGGATCTGGAAACACCATATATTTT.

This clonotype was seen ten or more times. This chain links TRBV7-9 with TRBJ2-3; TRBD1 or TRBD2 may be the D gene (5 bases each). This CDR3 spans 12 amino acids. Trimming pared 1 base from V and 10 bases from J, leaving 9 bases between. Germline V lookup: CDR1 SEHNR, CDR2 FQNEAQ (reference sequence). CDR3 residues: CASSLGGRAQYF. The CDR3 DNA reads TGTGCCAGCAGCTTAGGGGGACGGGCGCAGTATTTT.

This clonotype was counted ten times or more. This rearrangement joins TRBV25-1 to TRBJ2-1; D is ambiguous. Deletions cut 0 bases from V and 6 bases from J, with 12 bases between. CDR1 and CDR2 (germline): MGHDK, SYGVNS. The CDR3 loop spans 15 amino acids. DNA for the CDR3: TGTGCCAGCAGTGAATATTACTCCCTTGGCAATGAGCAGTTCTTC. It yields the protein CASSEYYSLGNEQFF.

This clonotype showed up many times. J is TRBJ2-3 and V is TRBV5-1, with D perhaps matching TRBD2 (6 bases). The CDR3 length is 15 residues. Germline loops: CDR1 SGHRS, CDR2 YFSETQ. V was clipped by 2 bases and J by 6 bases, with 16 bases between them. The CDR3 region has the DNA TGCGCCAGCAGCTTAGTGGTAGCGGCTTGGGATACGCAGTATTTT. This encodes CASSLVVAAWDTQYF. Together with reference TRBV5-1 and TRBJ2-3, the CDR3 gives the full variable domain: KAGVTQTPRYLIKTRGQQVTLSCSPISGHRSVSWYQQTPGQGLQFLFEYFSETQRNKGNFPGRFSGRQFSNSRSEMNVSTLELGDSALYLCASSLVVAAWDTQYFGPGTRLTVL.